This T cell receptor (beta chain) was sequenced in a study of response to subunit inactivated influenza vaccine. Study observations and caveats: It was suggested by the authors that few new T cells are recruited by each seasonal influenza vaccination.

Remarks on this clonotype: The antigen is undetermined.

TCRdb reprocessed the RT-PCR reads with MiXCR, giving one entry per CDR3 protein. The repertoire holds approximately 700,000 distinct CDR3 sequences, with 15% to 19% as singletons. CDR1 is SGHTA and CDR2 is FQGNSA in the germline V gene. The CDR3 has 12 residues. V lost 2 bases and J lost 11, with 10 bases in between. The sequence came from a man between 45 and 60 years old who received an inactivated influenza vaccine. The source was PBMCs from blood, collected 11 to 12 days after vaccination. The gene calls are TRBV7-2 and TRBJ2-4, with D possibly TRBD2 on 6 matching bases. CDR3: CASSLQEGVQYF. CDR3 bases: TGTGCCAGCAGCTTACAGGAGGGCGTTCAGTACTTC.